The T cell receptor beta chain described here comes from a study of response to subunit inactivated influenza vaccine. Study-wide results and limits: A suggestion made by the authors is that each seasonal influenza vaccination recruits few new T cells.

TCRdb re-called the RT-PCR reads with MiXCR, one entry per CDR3 protein. The table lists 500,000 to 600,000 distinct CDR3 sequences, 7.5% to 8.5% of them singletons. As to this clonotype: Its antigen is as yet unknown.

Sequences were derived from PBMCs from blood, sampled around 2 years after vaccination. The TCR was taken from a man aged 50 to 69 who received an inactivated influenza vaccine.

The CDR3 loop reads CASSLKGHEQFF. CDR3 DNA: TGTGCCAGCAGCTTAAAGGGCCATGAGCAGTTCTTC. The chain couples TRBV4-2 to TRBJ2-1; D is ambiguous. The CDR3 has 12 amino acids. Trimming took off 5 bases at V and 8 bases at J, with 10 bases between the two ends. Germline V CDR1 and CDR2: LGHNA, YNFKEQ.